Below are 12 T cell receptor beta chains sequenced from a single sample in a study of T cells in Graves' hyperthyroidism and ophthalmopathy. RNA transcripts were the template for amplifying TCR beta CDR3 regions. HTBI primers were the set used in a first-round RT-PCR of the TCR CDR3. TCRdb reprocessed the multiplex PCR reads with MiXCR, giving one entry per CDR3 protein. Here the sample spans about 290,000 distinct CDR3 sequences, more than 10% being singletons. The specimen sequenced was blood. All receptors come from a woman aged 25 to 39 with Graves' hyperthyroidism that later progressed to Graves' ophthalmopathy.

There are many counts of this clonotype. The chain is built from TRBV20-1 and TRBJ1-3; D unclear. Germline CDR1 is DFQATT and CDR2 is SNEGSKA (reference sequence). This CDR3 has 13 amino acids. V was trimmed by 5 bases and J by 3 bases, leaving 11 bases between them. DNA of the CDR3: TGCAGTGCTCCCCCGTCGAGTGGAAACACCATATATTTT. Translated, it gives CSAPPSSGNTIYF.

This clonotype showed up many times. This chain connects TRBV12-5 to TRBJ2-3, with 8 bases that match TRBD2. CDR1 is LGHNT, CDR2 FRNRAP, per germline. J gave up 3 bases and V 7 bases, and 6 bases lay outside the gene matches. The CDR3 is made up of 14 amino acids. The CDR3 sequence is CASALTSVTDTQYF. CDR3 DNA sequence: TGTGCTAGTGCCCTGACTAGCGTAACAGATACGCAGTATTTT.

This clonotype was counted many times. The chain employs TRBV6-2 or TRBV6-3 and TRBJ1-6, with D unresolved. Germline CDR1 and CDR2: MNHEY and SVGEGT. This CDR3 has 13 amino acids. Trimming removed 0 bases from V and 5 bases from J, with 2 bases in between. The CDR3 reads CASSYSDNSPLHF. DNA of the CDR3: TGTGCCAGCAGTTACTCGGATAATTCACCCCTCCACTTT.

In this sample, this clonotype turned up many times. This chain links TRBV30 with TRBJ2-3, with D possibly TRBD2 on 6 matching bases. There are 15 residues in the CDR3. The ends were cut back, 3 bases at V and 5 bases at J, with 18 bases in the middle. The germline V gene encodes CDR1 GTSNPN and CDR2 SVGIG (reference sequence). The CDR3 coding sequence is TGTGCCTGGAGGGATCCGGGACGGAGGGGAGATACGCAGTATTTT. This sequence encodes CAWRDPGRRGDTQYF.

This clonotype was detected many times. J is TRBJ2-7 and V is TRBV28; TRBD2 aligns across 10 bases. The V segment lost 6 bases and the J segment 7 bases; nucleotides outside the gene matches: 24. This CDR3 is 19 amino acids long. Germline lookup yields CDR1 MDHEN and CDR2 SYDVKM. The CDR3 reads CASSPSSGRAISSPREQYF. For the CDR3, the DNA is TGTGCCAGCAGCCCCTCAAGCGGGAGGGCCATCTCTTCCCCTCGGGAGCAGTACTTC.

This clonotype was seen at least ten times. The chain uses TRBV6-1 and TRBJ2-7; 10 nucleotides line up with TRBD1. The germline CDR1 and CDR2 sequences are MNHNS and SASEGT. V trimming: 0 bases; J trimming: 4 bases; junction bases outside the gene matches: 3. This CDR3 spans 15 amino acids. The CDR3 reads CASSEARQGAYEQYF. CDR3 DNA: TGTGCCAGCAGTGAAGCGCGACAGGGGGCGTACGAGCAGTACTTC.

This clonotype was seen ten or more times. The chain employs TRBV2 and TRBJ2-1; 12 bases match TRBD2. This CDR3 is 18 amino acids long. Germline CDR1 and CDR2: SNHLY and FYNNEI. V trimming: 5 bases; J trimming: 1 base; junction bases outside the gene matches: 9. The CDR3 loop reads CASSTLAGGPRSYNEQFF. The DNA for the CDR3 is TGTGCCAGCAGTACCCTAGCGGGAGGGCCTAGGTCCTACAATGAGCAGTTCTTC.

This clonotype was seen many times. Here the CDR3 reads CASSWGGDLNQPQHF. CDR3 sequence (DNA): TGTGCCAGCAGCTGGGGGGGGGACCTCAATCAGCCCCAGCATTTT. The rearrangement uses TRBV13 and TRBJ1-5; tentative D call: TRBD1 (5 bases). V was trimmed by 4 bases and J by 3 bases, leaving 13 bases between them. The CDR3 runs 15 residues. Germline V CDR1 and CDR2: PRHDT, FYEKMQ (reference sequence).

This clonotype was picked up a small number of times. This chain joins TRBV9 and TRBJ1-5; TRBD1 agrees at 7 bases. Germline V gene lookup returns CDR1 SGDLS and CDR2 YYNGEE. This CDR3 is built from 18 residues. V was pared by 4 bases and J by 0 bases, with 13 bases of the junction left unmatched. This CDR3 reads CASSCWDRQKDSNQPQHF. The CDR3 DNA sequence: TGTGCCAGCAGCTGTTGGGACAGACAAAAAGATAGCAATCAGCCCCAGCATTTT. Variable domain in full (rest from reference TRBV9 and TRBJ1-5): DSGVTQTPKHLITATGQRVTLRCSPRSGDLSVYWYQQSLDQGLQFLIQYYNGEERAKGNILERFSAQQFPDLHSELNLSSLELGDSALYFCASSCWDRQKDSNQPQHFGDGTRLSIL.

This clonotype has at least ten counts. J is TRBJ1-4 and V is TRBV6-5, with D perhaps TRBD1 (6 bases). CDR1 MNHEY and CDR2 SVGAGI come from the germline V gene. This CDR3 region has 15 residues. With 0 bases removed from V and 6 bases from J, the gap between germline ends came to 11 bases. As DNA, the CDR3 is TGTGCCAGCAGTTACTCGAGTGGGGGCCATGAAAAACTGTTTTTT. It yields the protein CASSYSSGGHEKLFF.

This clonotype was recorded at least ten times. The rearrangement links TRBV29-1 to TRBJ2-7; D gene unclear. Trimming stripped 3 bases from V and 5 bases from J, with 14 bases between. CDR3 size: 13 residues. Looked up from germline, CDR1 is SQVTM and CDR2 is ANQGSEA. The chain's CDR3 is CSVDQDGIDEQYF. CDR3 DNA sequence: TGCAGCGTTGACCAGGATGGGATCGACGAGCAGTACTTC.

This clonotype was seen many times. The V gene is TRBV27, the J gene TRBJ1-6, with a tentative D call TRBD1 (5 bases). CDR3 length: 13 amino acids. V dropped 5 bases and J dropped 7 bases, with 9 bases sitting between them. Germline lookup yields CDR1 MNHEY and CDR2 SMNVEV (reference sequence). CDR3 region: CASSGAQNSPLHF. The CDR3 region has the DNA TGTGCCAGCAGTGGGGCTCAGAATTCACCCCTCCACTTT.